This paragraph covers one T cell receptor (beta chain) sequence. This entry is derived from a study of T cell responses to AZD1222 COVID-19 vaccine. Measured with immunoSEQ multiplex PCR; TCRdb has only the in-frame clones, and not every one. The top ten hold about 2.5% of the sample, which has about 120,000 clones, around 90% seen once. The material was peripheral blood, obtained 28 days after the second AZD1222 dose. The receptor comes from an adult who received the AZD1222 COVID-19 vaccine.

Here the CDR3 DNA reads TGTGCCAGCAGCTTAGTAGGGCCGAACACCGGGGAGCTGTTTTTT. Translated: CASSLVGPNTGELFF. The gene calls are TRBV7-2 and TRBJ2-2; D uncertain. The CDR3 covers 15 residues. With 1 base removed from V and 0 bases from J, the gap between germline ends came to 6 bases. Germline V CDR1 and CDR2: SGHTA, FQGNSA.